This TCR beta chain was profiled in a study of regulatory T cells in long-lasting Graves disease (dated by TCRdb to about 2021). Study-wide context: Antithyroid drugs had been taken for less than 3 months by newly diagnosed Graves' disease patients. TCR sequencing covered around 13 persistent and 20 or so newly diagnosed Graves' disease patients, 33 samples in total. Patients with persistent Graves' disease were compared with patients with newly diagnosed Graves' disease using TCR sequencing and RNA sequencing of peripheral blood. The study took place in China and was registered as a clinical trial. Overall study outcomes, separate from this receptor: Sequencing and analysis were limited to the TCR beta chain. Persistent Graves' disease patients showed lower TCR Shannon entropy and fewer highly expanded clones than newly diagnosed patients, suggesting clonal expansion. Patients with persistent disease shared more public clonotypes (around 3,000) than newly diagnosed patients did (around 980). Persistent disease showed preferential use of TRBV28, TRBJ1-2 and TRBJ2-5, whereas newly diagnosed disease favored TRBV20-1 and TRBJ2-1. Only peripheral blood was studied, because thyroid tissue, the primary lesion, was inaccessible. The authors acknowledged the small sample size as a limitation that may reduce accuracy.

The sample's time point, from its label and the paper: newly diagnosed GD, antithyroid drugs for less than 3 months. RNA was extracted from PBMCs in TRIzol for both TCR sequencing and RNA sequencing. The diagnosis of Graves' disease was made according to American Thyroid Association guidelines. Patients were recruited from an endocrinology department in Xi'an, China. From each patient, around 9 milliliters of peripheral blood was collected into an EDTA anticoagulant tube. Ficoll Paque Plus density gradient separation was used to isolate PBMCs, and no further T cell sorting was performed. RNA quality was checked with an Agilent 2100 Bioanalyzer and agarose gel, and concentration with a NanoDrop 2000. This clonotype has more than one count but fewer than ten. No antigen is known for it. Base qualities are not at hand, and no much larger clone is one base apart. The CDR3 starts with the cysteine, ends with the phenylalanine, and has 16 residues. Solely the CDR3 DNA is kept, with 48 bases framed from the first base. Reading the germline V gene (reference sequence) gives CDR1 MNHEY and CDR2 SMNVEV. The germline ends are 18 bases apart after V is trimmed by 6 bases and J by 1 base.

Libraries were built with multiplex PCR. The listed sequencing device is Illumina HiSeq 4000. iRepertoire HTBI primers and Arm-PCR amplification of CDR3 regions were used to construct TCR beta libraries. Before sequencing, the PCR products went through gel purification. In the paper's pipeline: Across samples, 60 to 80 TRBV and around 15 TRBJ segments were identified and used for gene usage analysis of CDR3 amino acid clonotypes. COPE and FqMerger were used to merge the filtered high-quality paired reads into contigs. BLAST was used to align contigs to IMGT TRBV, TRBD and TRBJ reference genes, and CDR3 was defined according to IMGT. Any clonotype with a frequency above 0.1% was counted as a highly expanded clone. Shannon entropy was used to measure repertoire diversity, and the Gini coefficient was used to measure V-J evenness. A clonotype was considered public if more than one individual shared it. TCRdb reprocessing: public reads trimmed at Q25 with fastp, clones called with MiXCR, in-frame beta chains kept. Rows are unified per CDR3 protein, each entry keeping the most common DNA and genes. TCRdb's processing, not the authors' own work, is the source of the V and J calls. In all, the sample holds about 430,000 distinct CDR3 sequences, and over 12% of those were seen once. Of the sample, 7.8% falls within the top ten clones.

These data were also filed under a second study, of T cells in Graves' hyperthyroidism and ophthalmopathy. That second publication adds: A patient counted as having stable Graves' hyperthyroidism if no progression to ophthalmopathy occurred over 18 months of follow-up. Hyperthyroidism patients were newly diagnosed, had a disease duration of under 2 months, and were aged 18 to 65 years. Any patient with an uncontrolled infection, another autoimmune disease, pregnancy or lactation was excluded. Diagnoses were established on the basis of clinical symptoms, serum thyroxine and TRAb, thyroid ultrasound, and orbital computed tomography. For the first round of RT-PCR on the TCR CDR3, the HTBI primer set was used together with the Qiagen OneStep RT-PCR kit. Most expanded thyroid clonotypes (frequency above 0.001) were also found in blood, which suggests that blood repertoires may mirror thyroid immune responses. In cross-validation, a model built on a 13 V-J signature told ophthalmopathy apart from stable hyperthyroidism with just under 90% sensitivity and about 81% specificity, and in testing the same model reached 80%/75%. In validation, progression to ophthalmopathy was predicted by the model with 70.59% sensitivity and 72.22% specificity, a median of around 5.9 months before onset. To identify TCR V-J signatures that set the groups apart, the researchers used a discovery cohort of 100 patients, made up of approximately 43 with Graves' ophthalmopathy and some 55 with stable Graves' hyperthyroidism. Whether ophthalmopathy could be predicted prospectively was tested in an independent validation cohort made up of under 20 hyperthyroidism patients plus 17 patients who later progressed to ophthalmopathy. The roughly 100 discovery patients were divided at random into training and test sets in a 7:3 ratio. The study also compared thyroid tissue and blood T-cell repertoires from about six Graves' hyperthyroidism patients. Following sampling, methimazole starting at 30 mg daily was given to hyperthyroidism patients, and high-dose intravenous methylprednisolone was given to ophthalmopathy patients. Libraries were constructed in a second round of multiplex PCR, after which size selection and purification were performed. Paired-end sequencing of the libraries was performed with 100 bp reads on an Illumina HiSeq2000. SOAPnuke was used to process the raw data, removing reads that contained adapters or uncalled bases, had a mean Phred below 15, or lacked an exact match to the constant primer or identifier. COPE v1.2.5 was used to merge high-quality paired reads, and clonotypes were defined as unique nucleotide sequences. MiTCR v1.1 was used to align clonotypes to the IMGT TRBV, TRBD and TRBJ reference segments. Analysis was restricted to V-J combinations with a frequency above 0.0001, which covered roughly 99% of repertoires. A TCS score was defined as the ratio between F50 (clonal expansion) and ExV (chaos), using BLOSUM62-based TCRdist between CDR3 peptides within each V-J. Welch's t-statistics and random forest reduced around 510 V-J features to roughly 13, which were used in a naive Bayes classifier (R e1071). No statistical method was used to set the sample size in advance, and investigators knew the group allocation. According to the paper, TCR Vbeta CDR3 sequencing was carried out on some 140 peripheral blood samples, which came from over 40 ophthalmopathy, around 74 hyperthyroidism and some 17 progressor patients.

The chain was built from TRBV27 and TRBJ1-1, with TRBD1 as a weak D call on 5 bases. The TCR sequence derives from a woman aged 40-49 years with Graves disease. Donor details come from another sample of the same person, matched by shared clones. Sequenced here: peripheral blood mononuclear cells (PBMCs), sampled at new diagnosis, from a patient treated with antithyroid drugs. The DNA is as follows: TGTGCCAGCAGAAAACGCCCGGGACGGGGGAACACTGAAGCTTTCTTT. This is translated as CASRKRPGRGNTEAFF.